This T cell receptor (beta chain) was recovered during a study of blood T cell repertoires in COVID-19. The overall study: Samples came from the United States, Italy and Spain, spanning acute and convalescent COVID-19. PBMCs, B-cell-depleted T cells, or T cells were the source of the cDNA or gDNA that made up the material.

TCRdb keeps only in-frame clones here, not all; method: immunoSEQ multiplex PCR. Seen here are roughly 460,000 clones, approximately 90% observed once, and the top ten hold roughly 0.76%. The length of the CDR3 is 16 residues. Germline CDR1 KGHSH, CDR2 LQKENI. With V trimmed by 3 bases and J by 1 base, 5 bases remained unmatched. The chain employs TRBV18 and TRBJ2-3, with 9 bases aligning to TRBD2. The sequence was collected from a man aged 18 to 30 with COVID-19, enrolled during active disease. Sequenced material: peripheral blood. The CDR3 nucleotides read TGTGCCAGCTCACCCACGCGGGGGGGCGGCACAGATACGCAGTATTTT. It is translated as CASSPTRGGGTDTQYF.